The TCR beta chain under discussion was sequenced for a study of blood T cells in healthy people across ages. Through a sample-barcoded 5' primer and a J-beta primer mix, a second PCR was run for roughly 7 to 11 cycles. Each CDR3 protein is one row after TCRdb ran MiXCR on the 5' RACE reads. The table lists approximately 730,000 distinct CDR3 sequences, roughly 43% of them singletons. The CDR3 is 16 amino acids. After removal of 2 bases from V and 2 bases from J, the junction contained 5 bases not matched to a gene. Germline CDR1 is MNHEY and CDR2 is SVGEGT. Extraction yielded at least 5.5 micrograms of total RNA per sample.

This TCR derives from a woman in her sixties or seventies in good health. The V and J genes are TRBV6-2 or TRBV6-3 and TRBJ2-7; the match to TRBD2 covers 11 bases. Material for sequencing was blood. The CDR3 sequence is CASSYGVAGGTYEQYF. In nucleotides, the CDR3 is TGTGCCAGCAGTTACGGTGTAGCGGGAGGGACCTACGAGCAGTACTTC.